This TCR beta chain was captured by sequencing in a study of blood T cell repertoires in COVID-19. Germline V gene sequence: CDR1 DFQATT, CDR2 SNEGSKA (reference sequence). Trimming removed 3 bases at V and 7 bases at J, with 15 bases between. The CDR3 is made up of 14 amino acids. Only in-frame clones appear in the TCRdb table, and some are missing; sequencing was by immunoSEQ multiplex PCR. The sample yields approximately 50,000 clones, approximately 90% seen once. This clone has only a few counts. The receptor was derived from a man aged 35 to 55 with acute or convalescent COVID-19. The sequenced sample consisted of peripheral blood. This rearrangement joins TRBV20-1 to TRBJ1-4; D ambiguous. The CDR3 DNA is TGCAGTGCTAGTAACCCTGCCCTACTTGAAAAACTGTTTTTT. Protein product: CSASNPALLEKLFF.